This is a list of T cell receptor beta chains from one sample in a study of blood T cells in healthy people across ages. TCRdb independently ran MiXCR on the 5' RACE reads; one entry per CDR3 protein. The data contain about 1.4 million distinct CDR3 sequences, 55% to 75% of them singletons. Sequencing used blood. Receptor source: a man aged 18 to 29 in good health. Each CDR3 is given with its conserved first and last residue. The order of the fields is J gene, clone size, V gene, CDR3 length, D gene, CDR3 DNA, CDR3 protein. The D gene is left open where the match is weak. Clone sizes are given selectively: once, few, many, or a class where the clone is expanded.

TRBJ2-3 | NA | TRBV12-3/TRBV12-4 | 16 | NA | TGTGCCAGCAGTTTATCCGAGCGGGTGAGCACAGATACGCAGTATTTT | CASSLSERVSTDTQYF
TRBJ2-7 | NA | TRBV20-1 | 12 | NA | TGCAGTGGTTCCCTGATTGACTACGAGCAGTACTTC | CSGSLIDYEQYF
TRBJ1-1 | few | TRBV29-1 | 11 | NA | TGCAGCGTTGGTGATGACACTGAAGCTTTCTTT | CSVGDDTEAFF
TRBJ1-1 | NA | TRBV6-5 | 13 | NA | TGTGCCAGCAGTTACGATCCGAACGCTGAAGTTTTCTTT | CASSYDPNAEVFF
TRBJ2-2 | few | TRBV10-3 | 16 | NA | TGTGCCATCAGTGCCCCCGGGGCCCTGAACACCGGGGAGCTGTTTTTT | CAISAPGALNTGELFF
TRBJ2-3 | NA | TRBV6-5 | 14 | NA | TGTGCCAGCAGCGACAGGAATGTCCAAGATACGCAGTATTTT | CASSDRNVQDTQYF
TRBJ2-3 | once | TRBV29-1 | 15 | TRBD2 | TGCAGCGTTGAAGGGACTAGCGGGACAGAAGATACGCAGTATTTT | CSVEGTSGTEDTQYF
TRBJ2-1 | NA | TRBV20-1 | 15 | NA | TGCAGTGCTAGAGATTCGGGACTCACTTTCAGGGAGCAGTTCTTC | CSARDSGLTFREQFF
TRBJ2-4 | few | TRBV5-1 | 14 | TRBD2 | TGCGCCAGCAGCTGGGGACTAGTTCAAAACATTCAGTACTTC | CASSWGLVQNIQYF
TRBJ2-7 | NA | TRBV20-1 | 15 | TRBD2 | TGCAGTGCCCCGCAACCAGCGGGAGGGCCAGCCGAGCAGTACTTC | CSAPQPAGGPAEQYF
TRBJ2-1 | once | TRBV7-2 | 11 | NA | TGTGCCAGCAGCCCTAGGTCTGAGCAGTTCTTC | CASSPRSEQFF
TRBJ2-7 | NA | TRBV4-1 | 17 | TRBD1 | TGCGCCAGCAGTCCATCTGAGGTATCAGGGGGCGGCTACGAGCAGTACTTC | CASSPSEVSGGGYEQYF
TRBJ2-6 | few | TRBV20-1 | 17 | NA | TGCAGTGCTAGTAGGCGGACCCTGAGCTCTGGGGCCAACGTCCTGACTTTC | CSASRRTLSSGANVLTF
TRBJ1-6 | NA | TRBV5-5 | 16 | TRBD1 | TGTGCCAGCAGTTCGACAGGGCGACTACTAAATTCACCCCTCCACTTT | CASSSTGRLLNSPLHF
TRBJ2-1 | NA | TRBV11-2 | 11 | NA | TGTGCCAGCAGCTTAGTGGATACGCAGTTCTTC | CASSLVDTQFF
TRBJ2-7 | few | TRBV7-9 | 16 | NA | TGTGCCAGCAGCTTAGGGAGGATTTCCGGGAGCTACGAGCAGTACTTC | CASSLGRISGSYEQYF
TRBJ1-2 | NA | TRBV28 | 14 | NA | TGTGCCAGCAGTTTATCGGGGGTCCTCTATGGCTACACCTTC | CASSLSGVLYGYTF
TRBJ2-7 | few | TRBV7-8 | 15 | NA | TGTGCCAGCAGCGAGGGACCGAGGAGCTCCTACGAGCAGTACTTC | CASSEGPRSSYEQYF
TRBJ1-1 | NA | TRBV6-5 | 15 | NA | TGTGCCAGCAGGCCCCTTTCTCAGGGTCGGACTGAAGCTTTCTTT | CASRPLSQGRTEAFF
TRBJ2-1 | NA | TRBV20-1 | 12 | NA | TGCAGTGCTGACCGGACGAACAATGAGCAGTTCTTC | CSADRTNNEQFF
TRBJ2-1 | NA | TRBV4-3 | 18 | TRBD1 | TGCGCCAGCAGCCAAGATCGAGGGGGCGAGGGAAGGGTCAATGAGCAGTTCTTC | CASSQDRGGEGRVNEQFF
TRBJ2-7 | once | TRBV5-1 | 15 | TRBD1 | TGCGCCAGCAGCTCCGAAGGGGGCTATCCGTACGAGCAGTACTTC | CASSSEGGYPYEQYF
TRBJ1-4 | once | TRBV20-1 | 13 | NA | TGCAGTGCGGGGGACACCCTTAATGAAAAACTGTTTTTT | CSAGDTLNEKLFF
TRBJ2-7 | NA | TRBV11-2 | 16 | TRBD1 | TGTGCCAGCAGCCCGGTCCCGGGACAGGGGGCGTACGAGCAGTACTTC | CASSPVPGQGAYEQYF
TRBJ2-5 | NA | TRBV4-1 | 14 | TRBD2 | TGCGCCAGCAGCCAACCTAGCGGGAGAGAGACCCAGTACTTC | CASSQPSGRETQYF
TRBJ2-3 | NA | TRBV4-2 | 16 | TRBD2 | TGTGCCAGCAGCCAAGCAACTAGCGGGGGGGCAGATACGCAGTATTTT | CASSQATSGGADTQYF
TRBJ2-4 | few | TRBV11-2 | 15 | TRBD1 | TGTGCCAGCAGCTTAGATCACGGGACAGAAAACATTCAGTACTTC | CASSLDHGTENIQYF
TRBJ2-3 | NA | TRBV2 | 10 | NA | TGTGCCAGCACTGAAGATACGCAGTATTTT | CASTEDTQYF
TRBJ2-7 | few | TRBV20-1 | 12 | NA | TGCAGTGCTAGAGGGGATGCCTACGAGCAGTACTTC | CSARGDAYEQYF
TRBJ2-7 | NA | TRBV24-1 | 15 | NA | TGTGCCACCAGTGATTTTCAGAGCTCCTACAATGAGCAGTACTTC | CATSDFQSSYNEQYF
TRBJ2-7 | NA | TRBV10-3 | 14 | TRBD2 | TGTGCCATCAGTGTGGCGGGGGTCTCCTACGAGCAGTACTTC | CAISVAGVSYEQYF
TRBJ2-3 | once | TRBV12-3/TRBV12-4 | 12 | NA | TGTGCCAGCAGTGGGGCCGGAGATACGCAGTATTTT | CASSGAGDTQYF
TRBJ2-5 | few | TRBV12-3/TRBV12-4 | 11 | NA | TGTGCCAGCAGTTATATGGAGACCCAGTACTTC | CASSYMETQYF
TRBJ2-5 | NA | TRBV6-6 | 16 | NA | TGTGCCAGCAGTCCTTTCAACCAAGCTCGGGGAGAGACCCAGTACTTC | CASSPFNQARGETQYF
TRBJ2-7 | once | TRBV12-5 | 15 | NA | TGTGCTAGTGGTTTTTTATCGGCAGGAGCCTACGAGCAGTACTTC | CASGFLSAGAYEQYF
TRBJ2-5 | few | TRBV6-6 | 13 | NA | TGTGCCAGCACCGCGACAGTAGTAGAGACCCAGTACTTC | CASTATVVETQYF
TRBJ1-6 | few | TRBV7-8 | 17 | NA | TGTGCCAGCAGCTTAGCAAGACAGGCCCCCTATAATTCACCCCTCCACTTT | CASSLARQAPYNSPLHF
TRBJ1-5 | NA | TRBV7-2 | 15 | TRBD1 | TGTGCCAGCAGCTACCGGACAGGGAACAATCAGCCCCAGCATTTT | CASSYRTGNNQPQHF
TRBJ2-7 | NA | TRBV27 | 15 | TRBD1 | TGTGCCAGCAGTTTTCTCGGACAGGGGAAGAACGAGCAGTACTTC | CASSFLGQGKNEQYF
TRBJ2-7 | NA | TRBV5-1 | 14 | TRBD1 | TGCGCCAGCAGCGTCGGGACAGGGAGGTACGAGCAGTACTTC | CASSVGTGRYEQYF
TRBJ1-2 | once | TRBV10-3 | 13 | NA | TGTGCCATCAGTGGGTCAACACAGGGAGGCTACACCTTC | CAISGSTQGGYTF
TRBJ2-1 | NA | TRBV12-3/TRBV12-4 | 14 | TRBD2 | TGTGCCAGCAGACCAAGCGGGGGGGCAAATGAGCAGTTCTTC | CASRPSGGANEQFF
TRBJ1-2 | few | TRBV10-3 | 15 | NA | TGTGCCATCAGTGATAATCTTGAGACAGGCGAAGGCTACACCTTC | CAISDNLETGEGYTF
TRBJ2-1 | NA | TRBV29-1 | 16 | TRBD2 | TGCAGCGTTGAAGGCGGGAGGGGCACCTCCTACAATGAGCAGTTCTTC | CSVEGGRGTSYNEQFF
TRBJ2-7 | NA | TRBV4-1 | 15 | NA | TGCGCCAGCAGCCAGAGCGACGGGGGCCGCTACGAGCAGTACTTC | CASSQSDGGRYEQYF
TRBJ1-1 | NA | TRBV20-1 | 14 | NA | TGCAGTGCTAGGTACAGGGATTTGGGCACTGAAGCTTTCTTT | CSARYRDLGTEAFF
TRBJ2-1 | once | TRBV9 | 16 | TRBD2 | TGTGCCAGCAGCGTACGGGAGGACTTAGGGCCCAATGAGCAGTTCTTC | CASSVREDLGPNEQFF
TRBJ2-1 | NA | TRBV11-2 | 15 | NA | TGTGCCAGCAGCCATCCCGGGACTCTCGACAATGAGCAGTTCTTC | CASSHPGTLDNEQFF
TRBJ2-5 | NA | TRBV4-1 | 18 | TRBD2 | TGCGCCAGCAACATGCCCGGGACTAGCGGGCAGGTGGGGGAGACCCAGTACTTC | CASNMPGTSGQVGETQYF
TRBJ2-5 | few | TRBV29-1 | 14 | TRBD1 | TGCAGCGTTGAAGGGACAGGGGACCAAGAGACCCAGTACTTC | CSVEGTGDQETQYF
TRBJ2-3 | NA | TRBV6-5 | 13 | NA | TGTGCCAGCAGTGGAACTGAGACAGATACGCAGTATTTT | CASSGTETDTQYF
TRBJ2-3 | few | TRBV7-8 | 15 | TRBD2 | TGTGCCAGCAGCTTATTCGGGGGGTTGACAGATACGCAGTATTTT | CASSLFGGLTDTQYF
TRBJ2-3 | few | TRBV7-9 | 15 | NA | TGTGCCAGCAGACATCCTGCTCAGGACACAGATACGCAGTATTTT | CASRHPAQDTDTQYF
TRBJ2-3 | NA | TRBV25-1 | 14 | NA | TGTGCCGGCAGTGATCAGCGGTCCACAGATACGCAGTATTTT | CAGSDQRSTDTQYF